This entry is about one T cell receptor beta chain. The data derive from a study of blood T cell repertoires in COVID-19. Study summary: The study drew acute and convalescent COVID-19 samples from the United States, Italy and Spain. T cells, B-cell-depleted T cells, or PBMCs provided the cDNA or gDNA that served as material.

Patients of the Seattle cohort, enrolled during active infection, were followed longitudinally. Germline lookup yields CDR1 SGHVS and CDR2 FQNEAQ. V dropped 1 base and J dropped 3 bases, with 7 bases sitting between them. The CDR3 runs to 14 residues. Sequenced by immunoSEQ multiplex PCR; TCRdb stores in-frame clones only, minus some. This table has 350,000 or so clones, roughly 86% appearing once. The chain uses TRBV7-8 and TRBJ1-3, with D unresolved. The source material was peripheral blood. The sequence came from a woman younger than 45 with COVID-19, enrolled during active disease. CDR3 nucleotide sequence: TGTGCCAGCAGCTTAGGAGGCGATGGAAACACCATATATTTT. It encodes CASSLGGDGNTIYF.